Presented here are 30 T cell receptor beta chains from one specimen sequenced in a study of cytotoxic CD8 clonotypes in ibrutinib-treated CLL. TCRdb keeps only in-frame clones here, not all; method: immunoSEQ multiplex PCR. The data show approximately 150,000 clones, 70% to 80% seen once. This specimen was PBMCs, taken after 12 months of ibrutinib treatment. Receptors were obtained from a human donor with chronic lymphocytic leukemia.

As DNA, the CDR3 is TGTGCCTGGAGAAACGGACAGTGGATAGCCAAAAACATTCAGTACTTC. Amino acids: CAWRNGQWIAKNIQYF. This rearrangement joins TRBV30 to TRBJ2-4; D is possibly TRBD1 (6 bases). CDR1 and CDR2 (germline): GTSNPN, SVGIG (reference sequence). The CDR3 has 16 residues. Trimming pared 3 bases from V and 0 bases from J, leaving 15 bases between.

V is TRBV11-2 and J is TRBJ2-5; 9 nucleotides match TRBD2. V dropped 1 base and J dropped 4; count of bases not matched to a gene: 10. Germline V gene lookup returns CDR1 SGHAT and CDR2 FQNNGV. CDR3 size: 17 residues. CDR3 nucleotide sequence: TGTGCCAGCAGCTTAGGTAGTATCGGACTAGCGCGAGAGACCCAGTACTTC. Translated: CASSLGSIGLARETQYF.

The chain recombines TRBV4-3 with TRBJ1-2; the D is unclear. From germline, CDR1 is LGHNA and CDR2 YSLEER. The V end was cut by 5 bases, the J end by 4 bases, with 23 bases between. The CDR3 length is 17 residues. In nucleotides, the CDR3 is TGCGCCAGCAGCTCATCATGGACGGGCCATGTGATCTATGGCTACACCTTC. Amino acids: CASSSSWTGHVIYGYTF.

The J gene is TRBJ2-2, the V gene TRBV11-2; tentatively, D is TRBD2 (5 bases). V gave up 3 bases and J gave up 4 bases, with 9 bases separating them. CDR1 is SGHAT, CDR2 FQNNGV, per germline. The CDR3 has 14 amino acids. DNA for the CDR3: TGTGCCAGCAGCTTGATGGGGAGCACCGGGGAGCTGTTTTTT. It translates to CASSLMGSTGELFF.

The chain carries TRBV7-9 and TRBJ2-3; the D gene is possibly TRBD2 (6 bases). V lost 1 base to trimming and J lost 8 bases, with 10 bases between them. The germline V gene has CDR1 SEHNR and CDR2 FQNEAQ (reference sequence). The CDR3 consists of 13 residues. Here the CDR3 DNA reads TGTGCCAGCAGCTTAGGACTAGAGGGTACGCAGTATTTT. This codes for CASSLGLEGTQYF.

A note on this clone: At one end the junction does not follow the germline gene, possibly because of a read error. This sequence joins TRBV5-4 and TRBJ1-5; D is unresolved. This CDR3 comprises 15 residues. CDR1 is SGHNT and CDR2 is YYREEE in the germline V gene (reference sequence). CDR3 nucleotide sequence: TGCGCCAGCAGCCAAGATGCTAATAGCAATCAGCCCCAGCATTTT. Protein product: CASSQDANSNQPQHF.

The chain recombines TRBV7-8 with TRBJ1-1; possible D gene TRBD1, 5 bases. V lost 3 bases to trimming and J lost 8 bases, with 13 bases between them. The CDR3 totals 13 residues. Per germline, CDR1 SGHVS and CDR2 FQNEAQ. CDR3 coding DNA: TGTGCCAGCAGCTTTGGGGGGAGGACAGAAGCTTTCTTT. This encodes CASSFGGRTEAFF.

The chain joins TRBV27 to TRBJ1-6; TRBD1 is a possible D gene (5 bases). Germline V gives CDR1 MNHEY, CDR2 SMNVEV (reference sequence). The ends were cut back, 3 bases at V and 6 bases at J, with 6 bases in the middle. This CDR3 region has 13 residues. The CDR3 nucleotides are TGTGCCAGCAGTTTGACAGCTAATTCACCCCTCCACTTT. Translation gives CASSLTANSPLHF.

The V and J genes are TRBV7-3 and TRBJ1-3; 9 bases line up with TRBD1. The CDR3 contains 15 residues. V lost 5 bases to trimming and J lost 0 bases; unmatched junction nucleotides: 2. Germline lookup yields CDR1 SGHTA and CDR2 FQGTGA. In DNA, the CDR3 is TGTGCCAGCAGCCCGACAGGGGGCTCTGGAAACACCATATATTTT. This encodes CASSPTGGSGNTIYF.

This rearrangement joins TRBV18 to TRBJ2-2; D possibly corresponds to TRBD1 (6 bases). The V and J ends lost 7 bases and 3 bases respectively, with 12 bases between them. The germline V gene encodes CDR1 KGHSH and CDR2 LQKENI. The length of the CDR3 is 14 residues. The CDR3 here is CASLQGLDTGELFF. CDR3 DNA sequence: TGTGCCAGCTTACAGGGATTGGACACCGGGGAGCTGTTTTTT.

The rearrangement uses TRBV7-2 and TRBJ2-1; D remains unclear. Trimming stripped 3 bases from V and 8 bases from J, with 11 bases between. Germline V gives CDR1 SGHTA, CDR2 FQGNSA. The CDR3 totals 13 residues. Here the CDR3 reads CASSLSRSYEQFF. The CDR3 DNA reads TGTGCCAGCAGCTTGAGTAGAAGCTATGAGCAGTTCTTC.

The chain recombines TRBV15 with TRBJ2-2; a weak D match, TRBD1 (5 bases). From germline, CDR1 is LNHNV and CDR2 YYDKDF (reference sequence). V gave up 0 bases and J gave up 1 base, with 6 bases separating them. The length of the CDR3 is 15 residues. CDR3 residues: CATSRDRGNTGELFF. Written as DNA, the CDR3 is TGTGCCACCAGCAGAGATAGGGGGAACACCGGGGAGCTGTTTTTT.

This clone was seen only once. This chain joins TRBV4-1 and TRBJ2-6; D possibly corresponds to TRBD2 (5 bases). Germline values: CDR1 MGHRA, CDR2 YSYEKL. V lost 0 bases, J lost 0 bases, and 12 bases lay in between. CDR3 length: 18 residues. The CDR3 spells CASSQDHGADSGANVLTF. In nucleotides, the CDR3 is TGCGCCAGCAGCCAAGATCATGGAGCGGACTCTGGGGCCAACGTCCTGACTTTC.

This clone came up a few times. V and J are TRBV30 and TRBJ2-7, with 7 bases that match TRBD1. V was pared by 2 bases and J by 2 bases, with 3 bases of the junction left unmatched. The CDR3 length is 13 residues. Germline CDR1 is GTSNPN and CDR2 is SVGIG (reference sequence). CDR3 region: CAWSTQGAYEQYF. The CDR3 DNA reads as TGTGCCTGGAGTACCCAGGGGGCCTACGAGCAGTACTTC.

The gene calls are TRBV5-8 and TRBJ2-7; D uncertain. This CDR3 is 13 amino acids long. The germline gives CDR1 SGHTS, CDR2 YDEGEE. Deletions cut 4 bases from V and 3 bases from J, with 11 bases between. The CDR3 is CASSKSTDYEQYF. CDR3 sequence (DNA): TGTGCCAGCAGCAAATCGACGGACTACGAGCAGTACTTC. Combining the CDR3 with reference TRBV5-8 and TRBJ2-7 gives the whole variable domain EAGVTQSPTHLIKTRGQQATLRCSPISGHTSVYWYQQALGLGLQFLLWYDEGEERNRGNFPPRFSGRQFPNYSSELNVNALELEDSALYLCASSKSTDYEQYFGPGTRLTVT.

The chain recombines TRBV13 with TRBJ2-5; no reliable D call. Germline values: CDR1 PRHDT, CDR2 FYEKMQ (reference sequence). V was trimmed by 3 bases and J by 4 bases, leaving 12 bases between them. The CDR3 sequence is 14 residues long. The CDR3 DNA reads TGTGCCAGCAGCTTGTGGTATCCGAGAGAGACCCAGTACTTC. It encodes CASSLWYPRETQYF.

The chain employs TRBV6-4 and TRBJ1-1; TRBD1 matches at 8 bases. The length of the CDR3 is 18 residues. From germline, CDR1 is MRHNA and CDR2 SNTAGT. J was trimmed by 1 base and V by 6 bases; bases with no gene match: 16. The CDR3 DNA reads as TGTGCCAGCAGAGGACAGGGAGGTTGGGGAATGTGGAACACTGAAGCTTTCTTT. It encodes CASRGQGGWGMWNTEAFF.

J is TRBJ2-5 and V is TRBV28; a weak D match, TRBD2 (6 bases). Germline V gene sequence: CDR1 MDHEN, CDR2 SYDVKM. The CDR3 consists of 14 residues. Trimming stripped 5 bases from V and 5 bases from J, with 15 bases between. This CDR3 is CASSPGLVRETQYF. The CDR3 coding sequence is TGTGCCAGCAGTCCGGGACTTGTGAGGGAGACCCAGTACTTC.

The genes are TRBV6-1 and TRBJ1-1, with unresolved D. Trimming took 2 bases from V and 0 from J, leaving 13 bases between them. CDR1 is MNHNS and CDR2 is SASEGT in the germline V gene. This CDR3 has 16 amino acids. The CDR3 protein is CASSERVRFMNTEAFF. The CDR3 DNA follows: TGTGCCAGCAGTGAAAGGGTCAGGTTCATGAACACTGAAGCTTTCTTT.

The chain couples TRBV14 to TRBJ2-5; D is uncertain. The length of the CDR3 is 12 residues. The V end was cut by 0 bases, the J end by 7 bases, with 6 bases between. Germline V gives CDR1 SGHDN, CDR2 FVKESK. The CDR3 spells CASSQDRATQYF. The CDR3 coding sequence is TGTGCCAGCAGCCAAGATAGGGCGACCCAGTACTTC.

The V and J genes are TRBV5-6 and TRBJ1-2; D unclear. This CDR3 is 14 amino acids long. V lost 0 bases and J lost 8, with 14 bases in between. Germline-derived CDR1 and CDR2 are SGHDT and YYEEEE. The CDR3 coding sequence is TGTGCCAGCAGCTTGGCCCTTTTCGGGTTAGGCTACACCTTC. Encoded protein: CASSLALFGLGYTF.

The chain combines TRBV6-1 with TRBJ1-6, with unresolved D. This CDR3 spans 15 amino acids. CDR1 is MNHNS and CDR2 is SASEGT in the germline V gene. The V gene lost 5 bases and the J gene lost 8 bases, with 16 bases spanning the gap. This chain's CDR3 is CASSRNPGGDSPLHF. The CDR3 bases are TGTGCCAGCAGTCGCAACCCCGGCGGGGATTCACCCCTCCACTTT.

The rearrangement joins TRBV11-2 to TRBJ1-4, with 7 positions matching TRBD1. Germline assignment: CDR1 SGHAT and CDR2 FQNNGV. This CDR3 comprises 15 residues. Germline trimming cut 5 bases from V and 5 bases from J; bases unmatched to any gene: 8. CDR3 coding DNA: TGTGCCAGCAGCACCCAGGGGGTCCCGAATGAAAAACTGTTTTTT. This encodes CASSTQGVPNEKLFF.

CDR3 nucleotide sequence: TGTGCCAGCTCACCTCCAGCGGTTAGCTCCTACGAGCAGTACTTC. Its protein product is CASSPPAVSSYEQYF. This rearrangement joins TRBV18 to TRBJ2-7; a weak D match, TRBD2 (5 bases). The CDR3 has 15 amino acids. Germline V CDR1 and CDR2: KGHSH, LQKENI. V was trimmed by 3 bases and J by 0 bases, leaving 12 bases between them.

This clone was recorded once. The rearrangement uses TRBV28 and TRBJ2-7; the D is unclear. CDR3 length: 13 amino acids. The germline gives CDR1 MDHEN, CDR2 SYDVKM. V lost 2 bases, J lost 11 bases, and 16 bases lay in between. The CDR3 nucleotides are TGTGCCAGCAGTTTAACGGCAGGCTACCTCGAGTACTTC. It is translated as CASSLTAGYLEYF. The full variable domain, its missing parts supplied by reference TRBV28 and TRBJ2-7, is DVKVTQSSRYLVKRTGEKVFLECVQDMDHENMFWYRQDPGLGLRLIYFSYDVKMKEKGDIPEGYSVSREKKERFSLILESASTNQTSMYLCASSLTAGYLEYFGPGTRLTVT.

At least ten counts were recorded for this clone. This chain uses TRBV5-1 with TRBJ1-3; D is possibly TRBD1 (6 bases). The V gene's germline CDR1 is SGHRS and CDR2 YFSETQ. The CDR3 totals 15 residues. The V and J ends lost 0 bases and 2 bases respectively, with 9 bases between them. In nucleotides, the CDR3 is TGCGCCAGCAGCTTGGAAGGGGGACCTGGAAACACCATATATTTT. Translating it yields CASSLEGGPGNTIYF.

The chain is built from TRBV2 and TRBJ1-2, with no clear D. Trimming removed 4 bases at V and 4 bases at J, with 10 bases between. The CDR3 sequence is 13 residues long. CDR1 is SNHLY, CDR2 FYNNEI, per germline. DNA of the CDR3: TGTGCCAGCAGTGCCGAGGGAGGCTATGGCTACACCTTC. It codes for CASSAEGGYGYTF.

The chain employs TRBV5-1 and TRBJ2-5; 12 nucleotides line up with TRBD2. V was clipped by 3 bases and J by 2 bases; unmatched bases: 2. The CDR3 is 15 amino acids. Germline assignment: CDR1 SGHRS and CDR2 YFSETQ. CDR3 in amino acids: CASSSGLAGQETQYF. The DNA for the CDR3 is TGCGCCAGCAGCTCAGGACTAGCGGGGCAAGAGACCCAGTACTTC.

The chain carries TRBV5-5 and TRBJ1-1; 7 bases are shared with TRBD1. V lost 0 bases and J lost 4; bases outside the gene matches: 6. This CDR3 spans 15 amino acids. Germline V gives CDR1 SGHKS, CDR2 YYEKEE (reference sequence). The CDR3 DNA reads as TGTGCCAGCAGCTTGGGACAGGGATTTGGCACTGAAGCTTTCTTT. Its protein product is CASSLGQGFGTEAFF.

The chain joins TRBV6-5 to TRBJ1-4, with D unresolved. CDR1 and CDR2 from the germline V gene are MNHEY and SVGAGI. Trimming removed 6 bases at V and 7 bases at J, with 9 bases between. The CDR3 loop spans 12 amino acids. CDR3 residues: CASRKGFEKLFF. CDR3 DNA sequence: TGTGCCAGCAGGAAGGGCTTTGAAAAACTGTTTTTT.